The source of this TCR beta chain is a study of blood T cell repertoires in COVID-19. V lost 5 bases, J lost 1 base, and 8 bases lay in between. CDR3 size: 13 residues. Germline CDR1 reads KGHSH; CDR2 reads LQKENI. Per the original data handling: The assay estimated nucleated cells by amplifying reference gene primers. Clones were sequenced by immunoSEQ multiplex PCR, and TCRdb holds only the in-frame ones, with some missing. V and J calls and clone size are as listed in that table; D and trimming were resolved from the DNA. The data contain fewer than 250,000 clones, around 89% of them singletons. The specimen sequenced was peripheral blood. This chain connects TRBV18 to TRBJ1-1, with unresolved D. The clonotype comes from a man in his 70s with acute or convalescent COVID-19. Here the CDR3 reads CASSVDWNTEAFF. The CDR3 DNA follows: TGTGCCAGCTCAGTGGACTGGAACACTGAAGCTTTCTTT. The whole variable domain, filled in from reference TRBV18 and TRBJ1-1, reads NAGVMQNPRHLVRRRGQEARLRCSPMKGHSHVYWYRQLPEEGLKFMVYLQKENIIDESGMPKERFSAEFPKEGPSILRIQQVVRGDSAAYFCASSVDWNTEAFFGQGTRLTVV.